This T cell receptor beta chain was sequenced for a study of PD-1 blockade in mismatch repair-deficient tumors. The data were produced by immunoSEQ multiplex PCR, yet TCRdb's version contains in-frame clones alone and is incomplete. Among about 60,000 clones listed, about 91% were seen once. This clone was seen a few times. Germline V gives CDR1 SNHLY, CDR2 FYNNEI. The CDR3 consists of 14 residues. V lost 3 bases and J 4 bases, leaving 10 bases between the germline ends. J is TRBJ1-5 and V is TRBV2, with D possibly matching TRBD1 (5 bases). The TCR originated in an adult with mismatch repair-deficient cancer. The sample in question was peripheral blood, obtained 52 weeks after starting pembrolizumab. DNA of the CDR3: TGTGCCAGCAGTGAGGGGGTAGGGAATCAGCCCCAGCATTTT. It codes for CASSEGVGNQPQHF.